The text below deals with one T cell receptor (beta chain). The antigen this receptor binds is unknown. Within one base of it there is no much larger clone, and no base qualities were kept. Inclusive of the bounding cysteine and phenylalanine, the CDR3 is 13 residues long. Here the CDR3 DNA is all that survives: 39 bases in frame from base 1. CDR1 and CDR2 were assigned from the germline V gene (reference sequence) as PRHDT and FYEKMQ. In total, 666 healthy bone marrow donors made up the cohort. All cohort members were sampled while nominally healthy, although unrecorded immune exposures were likely present. The donor was CMV seronegative and belonged to the group of 352 seronegative cohort members. Every donor gave a peripheral blood sample, and the peripheral blood mononuclear cells from that sample were used for TCR beta sequencing. The Qiagen DNeasy Blood Extraction Kit was used to extract genomic DNA from the blood cell samples.

This entry is derived from a study of cytomegalovirus exposure and HLA in healthy donors (dated by TCRdb to between 2016 and 2019). For the study in its entirety: An earlier analysis of roughly 630 of the donors reported 250 to 350 Gb of sequence data and 117 million unique TCR beta sequences from 150 million to 200 million T cells. Roughly 300 gigabases of sequencing data and tens of millions of unique TCR sequences were included in an early release covering roughly 600 HLA-typed donors. Of the 300 to 500 genotyped donors, 81% were placed in the genetic ancestry cluster associated with self-reported Caucasian donors. The study aimed to test whether cataloging public T cell receptors could reveal signatures of past pathogen exposure. The study used immunosequencing to profile the T cell repertoires of approximately 630 subjects and linked those repertoires to cytomegalovirus serostatus. In addition to the first cohort of approximately 670 subjects, a separate validation cohort of approximately 130 different subjects was used. To predict cytomegalovirus infection status, the study brought together high-throughput TCR immunosequencing, statistical association of individual TCRs with disease status, and machine learning. To study patterns of TCR occurrence, a later analysis re-analyzed previously published TCR beta repertoires from 550 to 800 donors and added high-resolution HLA genotyping. In the later analysis, no new phenotypic data were used to find candidate immune exposures; instead, reliance was placed on TCR beta sequences and their occurrence across donors. An earlier analysis of approximately 640 of the donors applied high-throughput TCR beta sequencing to assess whether each TCR beta V gene segment acted as functional or pseudogenic. Donor age, sex, ethnicity and CMV serostatus were collected together with the repertoire data. Genome-wide SNP genotypes for about 60% of the 666 donors were used in a later genetic analysis, which treated that subset as a discovery cohort. All discovery cohort repertoires had been generated on a single sequencing platform. HLA typing included class I and class II loci at four-digit resolution. Typing coverage varied by locus: 629-630 donors for A, B, C, DRB1 and DQB1; roughly 510 for DQA1; some 610 for DPA1; approximately 490 for DPB1. Roughly 5 DR-DQ haplotypes were handled as single units for association and clustering, since linkage in the cohort was strong. Across about 380 genotyped donors of the cohort, an average of about 240,000 unique TCR beta nucleotide sequences per donor were sequenced, and 15% to 20% of those sequences were non-productive.

The paper as a whole reports these results and caveats: The earlier analysis of around 600 of the donors excluded approximately 17 rarely observed V segments, including chromosome 9 orphons, because counts were too low. A further reported finding was that TCR beta sequences accurately predicted the HLA-A and HLA-B alleles for most subjects in the first cohort. The cohort was sequenced for TCR beta chains only, and without alpha or paired-chain data the features that could be detected were limited. When HLA alleles, especially DR and DQ, strongly co-occurred, attributing TCR associations to individual alleles was difficult. In both the original and validation cohorts, the classifier was reported to diagnose cytomegalovirus status with high specificity and sensitivity. A later analysis found that TCR association rates varied across HLA loci, with DRB1 alleles showing the most associated TCRs and HLA-C alleles the fewest. Most TCR sequences were observed very rarely across donors, whereas some public TCRs were present in many individuals. Some IMGT-functional V segments, including TRBV6-2 and TRBV6-3, could not be told apart with the 87-base-pair reads, so those segments were excluded. In a later analysis, several top co-occurrence clusters were reported to appear linked to parvovirus B19, influenza, CMV and Epstein-Barr virus. In an earlier analysis of approximately 590 of the donors, most TCR beta V segments appeared in productive rearrangements about 90% or about 30% of the time, broadly matching IMGT annotations. In vitro tests confirmed that a few of the cytomegalovirus-associated TCR beta chains recognize cytomegalovirus antigens. CMV serostatus was the only immune exposure information available for the cohort. In a later analysis, most CMV-associated TCR beta chains were found to appear HLA-restricted, with HLA associations seemingly driven largely by CMV exposure. In the study, 164 TCR beta chains were listed as associated with cytomegalovirus. Compared with the approximately 720-donor mean, donors in an Asian-associated ancestry cluster had fewer N-insertions in productive TCRs, according to a later genetic analysis. Specific HLA alleles were associated with 15,000 to 20,000 TCR beta sequences at a false discovery rate of 0.05 in a later analysis. A later analysis found that HLA-associated TCR beta chains were more clonally expanded and had lower generation probabilities than equally common non-associated chains. A later genetic analysis associated a missense DCLRE1C variant with V-gene and J-gene trimming of TCR beta chains, and an independent cohort replicated the association. Because HLA typing was unavailable for some donors at each locus, only the typed subset was used in association tests. Linkage disequilibrium might explain the correlated functional status among segregating V segments, but an unknown experimental factor could not be excluded. A cluster of highly shared sequence variants was judged likely to represent a technical artifact of the sequencing pipeline. The authors suggested that the approach could potentially be extended to other disease states and immunological phenotypes. Sequencing depth was assumed to be roughly uniform across donors in the presence/absence analyses, though that assumption may not hold.

Library prep was done by the immunoSEQ multiplex PCR assay. For the multiplex PCR, a mixture combining 60 forward primers for TCR Vbeta segments and 13 reverse primers for TCR Jbeta segments was used. The CDR3 region of rearranged TCR beta genes was amplified from genomic DNA with a multiplex PCR assay. On the Illumina HiSeq System, the amplified TCR beta libraries were sequenced as 87-base-pair reads. Per the original workflow: A later analysis counted tens of millions of unique TCR beta chains across the approximately 700 repertoires, and some 12 million of these chains were shared by at least two donors. Raw reads were error-corrected and collapsed into unique sequences by a nearest-neighbor algorithm in which closely related sequences were merged to remove PCR and sequencing errors. To assign V, D and J gene segments, CDR3 sequences were aligned to IMGT reference sequences. For a sequence to be retained, a match of at least six nucleotides was required to both a V gene segment and a J gene segment. Rearrangements were called productive when the CDR3 lacked stop codons and stayed in frame with V and J; all others were non-productive. CDR3 was defined by IMGT convention, running from the second conserved V-encoded cysteine to the conserved J-encoded phenylalanine. In an earlier analysis of approximately 500 of the donors, sequences lacking an unambiguous match to a single V gene segment were excluded. In an earlier analysis of 587 of the donors, V segments were called functional above 56.7% productive rearrangements and were called segregating when the between-donor standard deviation exceeded 5%. To diagnose cytomegalovirus status from the catalog of TCR beta chain sequences, a statistical classification framework was built. In a later analysis, TCR nucleotide sequences were compared against IMGT/GENE-DB human TR gene sequences so that V and J genes could be assigned. A later analysis assigned CDR3 sequences and most-parsimonious VDJ recombination scenarios with the TCRdist pipeline. A later analysis defined each TCR beta chain by its CDR3 amino acid sequence plus V-gene family, and excluded reads lacking a unique V-gene family. To address suspected cross-contamination and a sequencing artifact, a later analysis removed around 600 highly shared, low-generation-probability nucleotide sequences. A later analysis calculated a clonal expansion index for each public chain from normalized within-repertoire ranks of inferred template counts. A later analysis computed generation probabilities with a VDJ recombination model fitted to out-of-frame rearrangements, and checked the results against IGoR. In a later analysis, hypergeometric tests were used to score TCR-TCR, TCR-HLA and TCR-CMV co-occurrence, with a repertoire-size bias correction applied to TCR pairs. A later analysis estimated false discovery rates by permuting HLA or CMV assignments 20 times. In a later analysis, co-occurring TCRs were grouped using DBSCAN, with TCRdist sequence similarity added in when clustering inside HLA-allele-positive subsets. Co-occurrence clustering excluded repertoires with fewer than 30,000 or more than 120,000 public chains, plus five with anomalous nucleotide sharing. TCRdb took over this immuneACCESS table, retaining in-frame rearrangements with V and J assigned. Such tables are incomplete; in checked studies, under half of the missing clones stem from an unresolved V gene, and the remainder is unexplained. V, J and clone size are taken as reported in that table, and D and trimming were inferred from the DNA itself. The sample table records 120,000 to 150,000 clones; roughly three quarters of these occur just once. The ten largest clones add up to around 3.7% of the sample.

The sequenced material came from PBMCs. The rearranged chain carries TRBV13 and TRBJ2-5; TRBD1 is possibly the D segment (6 matching bases). Judging by the DNA end, TRBJ2-7 fits better; the J call may be wrong. This TCR was recovered from a man younger than 35 in good health and CMV-seronegative. CDR3 reads: CASSSEGQYEQYF. The DNA sequence is TGTGCCAGCAGCTCGGAAGGACAGTACGAGCAGTACTTC.